The entry below describes one T cell receptor beta chain. Its specificity is unknown. This sample stems from a study of cytomegalovirus exposure and HLA in healthy donors. Study details: Earlier findings included nearly 120 million unique TCR beta sequences obtained from 180 million or so T cells. Study-wide points: Some V segments, TRBV6-2 and TRBV6-3 among them, were indistinguishable and were therefore excluded.

Germline V gene sequence: CDR1 SGHDT, CDR2 YYEEEE. V was clipped by 1 base and J by 7 bases, with 8 bases between them. This CDR3 spans 12 amino acids. PCR used 60 Vbeta primers and 13 Jbeta primers. Assay: immunoSEQ multiplex PCR; the TCRdb copy retains only in-frame clones and omits some. Of some 180,000 clones in the sample, around 88% are singletons; the top ten hold under 2%. The source material was PBMCs. The chain has TRBV5-6 and TRBJ1-1, with D perhaps TRBD1 (5 bases). The source is a man aged 40-49 years in good health and CMV-seropositive. The CDR3 region is CASSLWRGEAFF. CDR3 nucleotide sequence: TGTGCCAGCAGCTTGTGGAGGGGTGAAGCTTTCTTT. Complete variable domain (other parts from reference TRBV5-6 and TRBJ1-1): DAGVTQSPTHLIKTRGQQVTLRCSPKSGHDTVSWYQQALGQGPQFIFQYYEEEERQRGNFPDRFSGHQFPNYSSELNVNALLLGDSALYLCASSLWRGEAFFGQGTRLTVV.